These 27 T cell receptor beta chains originate from one sample sequenced in a study of T-cell reconstitution after alpha-beta-depleted transplantation in children. Unique molecular identifiers featured in how the TCRbeta library was prepared. TCRdb re-analysed the PCR reads in MiXCR, keeping a single row per CDR3 protein. The table has approximately 98,000 distinct CDR3 sequences, about 6.5% seen once. Sequencing was performed on PBMCs, mostly from graft donor cells, taken 360 days after TCRalphabeta/CD19-depleted stem cell transplant. These receptor sequences come from a male patient between 2 and 10 years old who had a stem cell transplant for acute lymphoblastic leukemia, so the T cells may come from the graft donor.

This clonotype was counted only a few times. V usage is TRBV30 and J usage is TRBJ1-1, with unresolved D. Germline values: CDR1 GTSNPN, CDR2 SVGIG (reference sequence). The CDR3 is 11 residues long. The V end was cut by 3 bases, the J end by 1 base, with 3 bases between. The CDR3 nucleotides are TGTGCCTGGAGCAGGAACACTGAAGCTTTCTTT. Translating it yields CAWSRNTEAFF. Combining the CDR3 with reference TRBV30 and TRBJ1-1 gives the whole variable domain SQTIHQWPATLVQPVGSPLSLECTVEGTSNPNLYWYRQAAGRGLQLLFYSVGIGQISSEVPQNLSASRPQDRQFILSSKKLLLSDSGFYLCAWSRNTEAFFGQGTRLTVV.

This clonotype was counted many times. The rearrangement links TRBV3-1 to TRBJ2-7; weak D call: TRBD2 (6 bases). Deletions cut 0 bases from V and 5 bases from J, with 14 bases between. Germline CDR1 reads LGHDT; CDR2 reads YNNKEL (reference sequence). The CDR3 runs to 15 residues. The chain's CDR3 is CASSQDVGEADEQYF. CDR3 DNA: TGTGCCAGCAGCCAAGACGTGGGGGAGGCTGACGAGCAGTACTTC.

This clonotype was seen ten or more times. This chain links TRBV12-3 or TRBV12-4 with TRBJ2-7, with 8 nucleotides matching TRBD1. Losses at the gene ends were 7 bases for V and 5 bases for J; bases not matched to a gene: 7. This CDR3 contains 13 residues. The CDR3 nucleotides are TGTGCCAGCAACGCGGACAGGGAGGACGAGCAGTACTTC. It is translated as CASNADREDEQYF.

The table lists this clonotype with many counts. The chain is built from TRBV5-5 and TRBJ2-7; D gene uncertain. The germline V and J ends were trimmed by 3 bases and 3 bases, with 13 bases remaining between them. This CDR3 has 14 residues. Germline CDR1 SGHKS, CDR2 YYEKEE (reference sequence). This CDR3 is CASSYPRGIYEQYF. In DNA form, the CDR3 reads TGTGCCAGCAGCTACCCCCGTGGTATCTACGAGCAGTACTTC.

This clonotype came up many times. The gene calls are TRBV5-6 and TRBJ2-1; the D is unclear. V lost 2 bases, J lost 2 bases, and 5 bases lay in between. Germline assignment: CDR1 SGHDT and CDR2 YYEEEE. The CDR3 contains 13 residues. CDR3 sequence: CASSLRAYNEQFF. CDR3 in DNA: TGTGCCAGCAGCTTACGGGCCTACAATGAGCAGTTCTTC.

The CDR3 sequence: CASSQAENEQYF. CDR3 coding DNA: TGTGCCAGCAGCCAAGCTGAGAACGAGCAGTACTTC. The chain uses TRBV4-2 and TRBJ2-7; D gene unclear. The CDR3 is 12 amino acids. Germline V gene sequence: CDR1 LGHNA, CDR2 YNFKEQ. The V end lost 1 base, the J end lost 5 bases, and 6 bases lay between the germline ends.

The rearrangement links TRBV20-1 to TRBJ2-1; 7 bases are a match to TRBD1. From germline, CDR1 is DFQATT and CDR2 SNEGSKA (reference sequence). This CDR3 contains 15 residues. V lost 6 bases, J lost 6 bases, and 14 bases stayed unmatched. The CDR3 spells CSALRETGVFNEQFF. Written as DNA, the CDR3 is TGCAGTGCCCTTAGGGAAACAGGGGTATTCAATGAGCAGTTCTTC.

The chain uses TRBV5-4 and TRBJ1-6, with TRBD1 matching over 8 bases. This CDR3 is 15 amino acids long. Germline loops: CDR1 SGHNT, CDR2 YYREEE (reference sequence). J was trimmed by 8 bases and V by 1 base; bases with no gene match: 5. The CDR3 DNA follows: TGTGCCAGCAGCTTGTGGGACAGGACAGATTCACCCCTCCACTTT. This encodes CASSLWDRTDSPLHF.

This clonotype was seen a handful of times. The rearrangement uses TRBV6-2 or TRBV6-3 and TRBJ2-5; D perhaps matches TRBD2 (5 bases). This CDR3 is built from 16 residues. The germline V gene encodes CDR1 MNHEY and CDR2 SVGEGT. The ends were cut back, 0 bases at V and 5 bases at J, with 16 bases in the middle. DNA of the CDR3: TGTGCCAGCAGTTACTCGAGGGTCAGGTCCCGGGAGACCCAGTACTTC. It translates to CASSYSRVRSRETQYF.

This clonotype came up many times. The chain recombines TRBV28 with TRBJ2-7; 7 bases are shared with TRBD2. The CDR3 runs 15 residues. With V trimmed by 2 bases and J by 0 bases, 4 bases remained unmatched. The germline V gene has CDR1 MDHEN and CDR2 SYDVKM. Written as DNA, the CDR3 is TGTGCCAGCAGTTTAATTTTAGCGGGCTCCTACGAGCAGTACTTC. Protein sequence: CASSLILAGSYEQYF.

This clonotype was detected only a few times. The rearrangement links TRBV15 to TRBJ2-3; 11 nucleotides match TRBD2. Germline CDR1 reads LNHNV; CDR2 reads YYDKDF (reference sequence). This CDR3 is built from 14 residues. Trimming cost V 5 bases and J 7 bases; bases outside gene matches: 5. This chain's CDR3 is CATSGGTSGNTQYF. DNA for the CDR3: TGTGCCACCAGCGGGGGGACTAGCGGCAATACGCAGTATTTT.

The table lists this clonotype with many counts. V and J are TRBV28 and TRBJ2-5; the match to TRBD2 covers 15 bases. Germline loops: CDR1 MDHEN, CDR2 SYDVKM. Trimming removed 5 bases from V and 4 bases from J; junction bases left unmatched: 2. The CDR3 loop spans 15 amino acids. CDR3 nucleotides: TGTGCCAGCAGTAGGGGACTAGCGGGAGGAGAGACCCAGTACTTC. Translation: CASSRGLAGGETQYF. The variable domain in full, completed from reference TRBV28 and TRBJ2-5, reads DVKVTQSSRYLVKRTGEKVFLECVQDMDHENMFWYRQDPGLGLRLIYFSYDVKMKEKGDIPEGYSVSREKKERFSLILESASTNQTSMYLCASSRGLAGGETQYFGPGTRLLVL.

Many counts were recorded for this clonotype. The chain has TRBV27 and TRBJ2-3, with a tentative D call TRBD2 (6 bases). V lost 4 bases and J 9 bases, leaving 11 bases between the germline ends. CDR1 and CDR2 from the germline V gene are MNHEY and SMNVEV (reference sequence). The CDR3 sequence is 12 residues long. In nucleotides, the CDR3 is TGTGCCAGCAGTTGGGGGGACCACACGCAGTATTTT. Amino acids: CASSWGDHTQYF.

J is TRBJ2-7 and V is TRBV7-8; 9 bases agree with TRBD1. Germline V gene lookup returns CDR1 SGHVS and CDR2 FQNEAQ. Losses at the gene ends were 2 bases for V and 6 bases for J; bases not matched to a gene: 5. The CDR3 has 14 amino acids. In DNA, the CDR3 is TGTGCCAGCAGCTTATACAGGGGGCGAGGCGAGCAGTACTTC. As protein: CASSLYRGRGEQYF.

The rearrangement links TRBV20-1 to TRBJ2-4; D is perhaps TRBD1 or TRBD2 (6 bases each). The germline V gene encodes CDR1 DFQATT and CDR2 SNEGSKA (reference sequence). The ends were cut back, 7 bases at V and 2 bases at J, with 24 bases in the middle. The CDR3 covers 17 residues. The DNA for the CDR3 is TGCAGTGTCTGGGGGCGGGGTAGGGCCGTGACCAAAAACATTCAGTACTTC. The encoded protein is CSVWGRGRAVTKNIQYF.

This clonotype was counted ten times or more. The rearrangement links TRBV7-9 to TRBJ2-7, with TRBD2 matching over 8 bases. CDR1 is SEHNR and CDR2 is FQNEAQ in the germline V gene (reference sequence). This CDR3 has 14 amino acids. Trimming removed 6 bases from V and 4 bases from J; junction bases left unmatched: 8. This CDR3 is CASSVGRALYEQYF. The CDR3 region has the DNA TGTGCCAGCAGTGTCGGGAGGGCCTTGTACGAGCAGTACTTC.

This clonotype was seen many times. This CDR3 reads CSVVTVLSYNEQFF. Here the CDR3 DNA reads TGCAGCGTTGTAACCGTTTTGTCCTACAATGAGCAGTTCTTC. V usage is TRBV29-1 and J usage is TRBJ2-1, with no clear D. This CDR3 has 14 residues. Trimming took 4 bases from V and 1 from J, leaving 11 bases between them. CDR1 SQVTM and CDR2 ANQGSEA come from the germline V gene.

The sample holds many counts of this clonotype. The V gene is TRBV10-3, the J gene TRBJ1-1; D remains ambiguous. Trimming removed 3 bases from V and 5 bases from J, with 7 bases in between. The V gene's germline CDR1 is ENHRY and CDR2 SYGVKD. This CDR3 has 12 amino acids. In nucleotides, the CDR3 is TGTGCCATCAGTGATGGAGGAACTGAAGCTTTCTTT. This encodes CAISDGGTEAFF.

The V gene is TRBV18, the J gene TRBJ1-4; no definite D call. V dropped 2 bases and J dropped 3 bases, with 10 bases sitting between them. Per germline, CDR1 KGHSH and CDR2 LQKENI. This CDR3 has 15 amino acids. The CDR3 DNA reads TGTGCCAGCTCACCATCGGCCACGGCTAATGAAAAACTGTTTTTT. Translated: CASSPSATANEKLFF.

The chain joins TRBV2 to TRBJ2-2; the match to TRBD2 covers 7 bases. CDR1 is SNHLY, CDR2 FYNNEI, per germline. The ends lost 4 bases at V and 6 bases at J; junction bases unmatched: 8. The CDR3 has 15 amino acids. The CDR3 DNA sequence: TGTGCCAGCAGTGGGGTGACTAGCAAGTCCGGGGAGCTGTTTTTT. It is translated as CASSGVTSKSGELFF.

This clonotype showed up just a few times. This sequence joins TRBV7-9 and TRBJ1-3, with 7 bases fitting TRBD1. After removal of 10 bases from V and 2 bases from J, the junction contained 5 bases not matched to a gene. CDR3 length: 13 amino acids. Germline V CDR1 and CDR2: SEHNR, FQNEAQ (reference sequence). The CDR3 sequence: CAIQGRPGNTIYF. The CDR3 coding sequence is TGTGCCATACAGGGGAGGCCTGGAAACACCATATATTTT.

At least ten counts were recorded for this clonotype. The chain couples TRBV9 to TRBJ2-6; D possibly corresponds to TRBD1 (6 bases). The germline V gene has CDR1 SGDLS and CDR2 YYNGEE. The CDR3 totals 19 residues. Trimming removed 4 bases from V and 2 bases from J, with 22 bases in between. The DNA of the CDR3 is TGTGCCAGCAGCCAAAACAGGGAGATCCCTAGAGCTGGGGCCAACGTCCTGACTTTC. It encodes CASSQNREIPRAGANVLTF.

The rearrangement links TRBV6-2 or TRBV6-3 to TRBJ2-5; tentative D call: TRBD1 (5 bases). The V and J ends lost 5 bases and 3 bases respectively, with 22 bases between them. CDR3 length: 17 amino acids. Germline V gene sequence: CDR1 MNHEY, CDR2 SVGEGT. The CDR3 region has the DNA TGTGCCAGCAGTCAACCTCGGCTGGGGCGTAGGAAAGAGACCCAGTACTTC. Protein product: CASSQPRLGRRKETQYF.

This clonotype was counted many times. V gene TRBV9 combines with J gene TRBJ2-3; weak D call: TRBD2 (5 bases). The V end was cut by 9 bases, the J end by 10 bases, with 9 bases between. Germline V lookup: CDR1 SGDLS, CDR2 YYNGEE. The CDR3 runs 9 residues. The DNA of the CDR3 is TGTGCCACGGGGATACCGCAGTATTTT. Amino acid sequence: CATGIPQYF. The whole variable domain, remainder taken from reference TRBV9 and TRBJ2-3, is DSGVTQTPKHLITATGQRVTLRCSPRSGDLSVYWYQQSLDQGLQFLIQYYNGEERAKGNILERFSAQQFPDLHSELNLSSLELGDSALYFCATGIPQYFGPGTRLTVL.

This clonotype has ten or more counts. The CDR3 loop reads CASSSIGRYDTEAFF. The CDR3 DNA follows: TGTGCCAGCAGTTCCATCGGGCGCTATGACACTGAAGCTTTCTTT. The chain couples TRBV12-3 or TRBV12-4 to TRBJ1-1; D is uncertain. Deletions cut 4 bases from V and 3 bases from J, with 15 bases between. The CDR3 sequence is 15 residues long.

This sequence joins TRBV7-9 and TRBJ2-5, with D possibly being TRBD1 (6 bases). In germline, CDR1 is SEHNR, CDR2 FQNEAQ (reference sequence). This CDR3 region has 14 residues. Between the trimmed V and J ends, which lost 6 bases and 4 bases, there was a span of 15 bases. CDR3: CASSHVWGRETQYF. DNA for the CDR3: TGTGCCAGCAGTCACGTCTGGGGGCGAGAGACCCAGTACTTC.

This chain uses TRBV7-9 with TRBJ2-7; D uncertain. The germline V and J ends were trimmed by 7 bases and 2 bases, with 12 bases remaining between them. There are 13 residues in the CDR3. Germline V CDR1 and CDR2: SEHNR, FQNEAQ (reference sequence). The CDR3 region is CASTSTLAYEQYF. CDR3 sequence (DNA): TGTGCCAGCACTTCGACTTTAGCCTACGAGCAGTACTTC. The full variable domain, in which reference TRBV7-9 and TRBJ2-7 provide the parts outside the CDR3, is DTGVSQNPRHKITKRGQNVTFRCDPISEHNRLYWYRQTLGQGPEFLTYFQNEAQLEKSRLLSDRFSAERPKGSFSTLEIQRTEQGDSAMYLCASTSTLAYEQYFGPGTRLTVT.